The 14 T cell receptor beta chains below were found in one sample sequenced in a study of blood T cell repertoires in COVID-19 (TCRdb year 2020). Libraries were prepared through the immunoSEQ multiplex PCR assay. In TCRdb, the immuneACCESS table is reduced to in-frame sequences with V and J assigned. These tables do not hold every clone; where another copy was compared, an unresolved V gene accounts for under half, and the others remain unexplained. The sample records fewer than 250,000 clones, less than 90% of which are singletons. The ten most abundant clones make up approximately 2.5% of the sample. The sequenced material came from peripheral blood. The source is a woman between 70 and 85 years old with active or convalescent COVID-19.

The chain employs TRBV19 and TRBJ2-3; D perhaps matches TRBD2 (5 bases). V lost 3 bases, J lost 2 bases, and 9 bases lay in between. The CDR3 is 14 residues long. Looked up from germline, CDR1 is LNHDA and CDR2 is SQIVND (reference sequence). In nucleotides, the CDR3 is TGTGCCAGTAGTATCCGGGATCCCACAGATACGCAGTATTTT. The encoded protein is CASSIRDPTDTQYF.

The gene calls are TRBV6-5 and TRBJ2-6; maybe TRBD1 (5 bases). Per the germline V gene, CDR1 is MNHEY and CDR2 is SVGAGI. Trimming left V 6 bases short and J 4 bases short, with 10 bases between. The CDR3 sequence is 14 residues long. The DNA of the CDR3 is TGTGCCAGCAGGGGCTGGGGCGGGGCCAACGTCCTGACTTTC. Its protein is CASRGWGGANVLTF.

This clone was detected a few times. This rearrangement joins TRBV13 to TRBJ2-7; 10 positions agree with TRBD2. Germline V gives CDR1 PRHDT, CDR2 FYEKMQ (reference sequence). The CDR3 length is 13 residues. Trimming removed 1 base from V and 11 bases from J; junction bases left unmatched: 5. The CDR3 is CASSLAPGTSEYF. Written as DNA, the CDR3 is TGTGCCAGCAGCTTAGCCCCCGGGACTAGCGAGTACTTC.

The V gene is TRBV18, the J gene TRBJ2-7; D is perhaps TRBD2 (6 bases). Trimming took 8 bases from V and 3 from J, leaving 17 bases between them. The CDR3 covers 14 residues. Germline lookup yields CDR1 KGHSH and CDR2 LQKENI. For the CDR3, the DNA is TGTGCCAGCCGTCGAGGAGGGACCTTCTACGAGCAGTACTTC. Encoded protein: CASRRGGTFYEQYF.

The chain is built from TRBV19 and TRBJ2-5; TRBD2 agrees at 9 bases. With 8 bases clipped from V and 0 bases from J, the junction kept 10 bases outside the gene matches. Germline V gene sequence: CDR1 LNHDA, CDR2 SQIVND (reference sequence). The CDR3 is 16 amino acids. The CDR3 DNA follows: TGTGCCAGTTCCGGGAGGGCTAGCGGGGACCAAGAGACCCAGTACTTC. Translation gives CASSGRASGDQETQYF.

The genes are TRBV28 and TRBJ2-1; 7 positions match TRBD1. The germline gives CDR1 MDHEN, CDR2 SYDVKM. This CDR3 is 18 amino acids long. The J segment lost 0 bases and the V segment lost 6 bases, leaving 14 bases of the junction unmatched. The CDR3, as DNA: TGTGCCAGCAGCTTCACATCAGGACAGGAGAGCTCCTACAATGAGCAGTTCTTC. This sequence encodes CASSFTSGQESSYNEQFF.

This rearrangement joins TRBV6-5 to TRBJ2-1; 14 bases are shared with TRBD2. J lost 8 bases, V lost 6 bases, and 6 bases had no gene match. Germline V gives CDR1 MNHEY, CDR2 SVGAGI. CDR3 length: 15 amino acids. The CDR3 spells CASRGPGLAGDEQFF. In DNA, the CDR3 is TGTGCCAGCAGGGGGCCGGGACTAGCGGGGGATGAGCAGTTCTTC.

A few counts support this clone. V usage is TRBV29-1 and J usage is TRBJ2-1, with 11 positions matching TRBD2. CDR3 size: 14 residues. The J segment lost 6 bases and the V segment lost 5 bases, leaving 6 bases of the junction unmatched. Germline V gives CDR1 SQVTM, CDR2 ANQGSEA. CDR3 nucleotides: TGCAGCGTTTCCGGGACTAGCGGCGGCAATGAGCAGTTCTTC. Protein: CSVSGTSGGNEQFF.

The chain has TRBV6-6 and TRBJ2-3, with D tentatively TRBD2 (5 bases). Between the trimmed V and J ends, which lost 7 bases and 2 bases, there was a span of 10 bases. CDR1 is MNHNY and CDR2 is SVGAGI in the germline V gene (reference sequence). This CDR3 comprises 13 residues. The DNA for the CDR3 is TGTGCCAGCACAGACTATATCACAGATACGCAGTATTTT. Encoded protein: CASTDYITDTQYF.

This clone was seen only once. This rearrangement joins TRBV9 to TRBJ1-4, with 10 bases matching TRBD1. The germline V gene has CDR1 SGDLS and CDR2 YYNGEE. The CDR3 is 18 residues long. V trimming: 4 bases; J trimming: 0 bases; junction bases outside the gene matches: 9. The CDR3 loop is CASSPTGQGIATNEKLFF. In DNA, the CDR3 is TGTGCCAGCAGCCCAACGGGACAGGGGATTGCAACTAATGAAAAACTGTTTTTT.

The genes are TRBV5-8 and TRBJ1-5; D is possibly TRBD1 (6 bases). V lost 4 bases to trimming and J lost 5 bases, with 13 bases between them. Germline CDR1 reads SGHTS; CDR2 reads YDEGEE. This CDR3 has 14 residues. The CDR3 DNA is TGTGCCAGCAGCGTAGGGGGTTCCGATCAGCCCCAGCATTTT. Translated, it gives CASSVGGSDQPQHF.

This chain uses TRBV7-2 with TRBJ1-5; 7 bases fit TRBD1. Germline CDR1 and CDR2: SGHTA and FQGNSA. J gave up 5 bases and V 6 bases, and 4 bases lay outside the gene matches. This CDR3 region has 13 residues. The DNA for the CDR3 is TGTGCCAGCAGTTCAACAGGGGATCAGCCCCAGCATTTT. Its translation is CASSSTGDQPQHF.

CDR3 region: CASSRQAGYGYTF. DNA of the CDR3: TGTGCCAGCAGCCGACAGGCTGGCTATGGCTACACCTTC. The rearrangement joins TRBV12-3 or TRBV12-4 to TRBJ1-2, with D possibly being TRBD1 (6 bases). V lost 6 bases, J lost 4 bases, and 12 bases lay in between. The CDR3 spans 13 residues.

This clone was detected a few times. This chain joins TRBV27 and TRBJ1-2, with TRBD1 as a possible D gene (6 bases). V was pared by 6 bases and J by 4 bases, with 18 bases between. The germline V gene encodes CDR1 MNHEY and CDR2 SMNVEV (reference sequence). The CDR3 totals 15 residues. Written as DNA, the CDR3 is TGTGCCAGCAGATTAAACTTCGGGACACTCTATGGCTACACCTTC. Amino acids: CASRLNFGTLYGYTF.